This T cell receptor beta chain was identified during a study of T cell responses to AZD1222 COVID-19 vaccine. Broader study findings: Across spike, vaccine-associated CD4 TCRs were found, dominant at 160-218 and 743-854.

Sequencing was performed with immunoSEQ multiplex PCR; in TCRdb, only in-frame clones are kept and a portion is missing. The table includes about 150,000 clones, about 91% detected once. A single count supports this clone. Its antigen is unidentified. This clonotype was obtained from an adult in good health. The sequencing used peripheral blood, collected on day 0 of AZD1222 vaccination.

CDR3 DNA: TGTGCCAGCAGTCCCTCCCGGGTACTTCATCAGCCCCAGCATTTT. Its translation is CASSPSRVLHQPQHF. The chain carries TRBV27 and TRBJ1-5, with D unresolved. Germline V gene data show CDR1 as MNHEY and CDR2 as SMNVEV (reference sequence). The CDR3 loop spans 15 amino acids. The germline V and J ends were trimmed by 5 bases and 5 bases, with 16 bases remaining between them.